This T cell receptor beta chain was documented in a study of human T cells and chemical hapten exposure. Germline V gives CDR1 LGHDT, CDR2 YNNKEL (reference sequence). The CDR3 is 14 residues long. The ends were cut back, 0 bases at V and 4 bases at J, with 7 bases in the middle. This clonotype was recorded at least ten times. Time point meaning: patch test 1, 2 weeks after DPC sensitization. Treatment defined: therapeutic diphenylcyclopropenone sensitization with weekly scalp DPC. TCRdb analysed the RACE reads with MiXCR anew, one entry per CDR3 protein. The table lists about 49,000 distinct CDR3 sequences, 9.3% of them singletons.

This sequence was found in a woman between 50 and 59 years old with alopecia areata. Some clones in this sample may be carry-over from other donors' samples. V is TRBV3-1 and J is TRBJ1-3, with D unclear. Sequenced here: whole blood, sampled in connection with sensitization to the hapten diphenylcyclopropenone (DPC). In nucleotides, the CDR3 is TGTGCCAGCAGCCAAGATTACAGCGGAAACACCATATATTTT. Translation: CASSQDYSGNTIYF.